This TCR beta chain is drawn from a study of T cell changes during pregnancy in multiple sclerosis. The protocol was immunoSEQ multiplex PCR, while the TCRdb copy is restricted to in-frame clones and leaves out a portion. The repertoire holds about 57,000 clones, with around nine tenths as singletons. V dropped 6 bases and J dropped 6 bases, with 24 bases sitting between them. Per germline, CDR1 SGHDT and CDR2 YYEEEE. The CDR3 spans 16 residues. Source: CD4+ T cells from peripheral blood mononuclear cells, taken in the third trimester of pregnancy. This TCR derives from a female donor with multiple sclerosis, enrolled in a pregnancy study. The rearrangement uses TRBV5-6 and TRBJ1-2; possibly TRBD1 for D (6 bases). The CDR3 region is CASIPPLGGQVDGYTF. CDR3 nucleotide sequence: TGTGCCAGCATTCCCCCCCTGGGGGGGCAAGTGGATGGCTACACCTTC.